Below, 27 T cell receptor beta chains from the same sample are listed, as sequenced in a study of T-cell memory formation after mild COVID-19. TCRdb recomputed calls from the 5' RACE reads with MiXCR, one row per CDR3 protein. The table shows fewer than 350,000 distinct CDR3 sequences, with roughly an eighth occurring only once. Specimen: PBMCs or a T cell subset sorted from them (not recorded which). The receptor set was obtained from a man aged 18 to 30 who had mild COVID-19 (a few samples of this study predate the infection). Cell type and time point are not known.

The chain employs TRBV6-5 and TRBJ1-2, with D possibly matching TRBD1 (6 bases). Trimming left V 6 bases short and J 7 bases short, with 18 bases between. This CDR3 contains 14 residues. CDR1 and CDR2 from the germline V gene are MNHEY and SVGAGI. The CDR3 region is CASRPDQGRGGYTF. The CDR3 DNA reads as TGTGCCAGCAGACCGGATCAGGGGAGGGGTGGCTACACCTTC.

This clonotype appeared a few times. The genes are TRBV29-1 and TRBJ2-7; 9 bases agree with TRBD2. Germline lookup yields CDR1 SQVTM and CDR2 ANQGSEA. V shed 7 bases and J 2 bases; nucleotides not matched to a gene: 9. The CDR3 runs to 14 residues. As DNA, the CDR3 is TGCAGCGCCCAACCCGCTAGCGGGGCCTACGAGCAGTACTTC. Its translation is CSAQPASGAYEQYF.

This clonotype has only a few counts. The chain recombines TRBV5-1 with TRBJ1-1; tentatively, D is TRBD1 (6 bases). Germline CDR1 SGHRS, CDR2 YFSETQ. The CDR3 is made up of 14 amino acids. V gave up 0 bases and J gave up 8 bases, with 14 bases separating them. The CDR3 nucleotides are TGCGCCAGCAGCTTGGCCTGGGGGGCAACAGAAGCTTTCTTT. Translating it yields CASSLAWGATEAFF.

This clonotype was counted a few times. The rearrangement uses TRBV20-1 and TRBJ1-1; D is unresolved. Looked up from germline, CDR1 is DFQATT and CDR2 is SNEGSKA (reference sequence). V shed 2 bases and J shed 4 bases, with 8 bases lying between them. This CDR3 has 12 residues. The CDR3 sequence: CSARSAVTEAFF. The CDR3 coding sequence is TGCAGTGCTAGATCCGCCGTCACTGAAGCTTTCTTT.

This clonotype was picked up many times. The gene calls are TRBV6-4 and TRBJ2-2, with D tentatively TRBD1 or TRBD2 (5 bases each). The CDR3 contains 14 residues. With 2 bases removed from V and 3 bases from J, the gap between germline ends came to 7 bases. Germline assignment: CDR1 MRHNA and CDR2 SNTAGT. This CDR3 is CASSDRGDTGELFF. The DNA of the CDR3 is TGTGCCAGCAGTGACAGGGGAGACACCGGGGAGCTGTTTTTT.

This clonotype showed up just a few times. This chain links TRBV4-3 with TRBJ2-2, with D perhaps TRBD1 (6 bases). The CDR3 totals 15 residues. Between the trimmed V and J ends, which lost 4 bases and 3 bases, there was a span of 12 bases. Germline V gene sequence: CDR1 LGHNA, CDR2 YSLEER. The CDR3 region is CASSLSQGYTGELFF. The CDR3 DNA reads as TGCGCCAGCAGCCTAAGCCAGGGGTACACCGGGGAGCTGTTTTTT.

This chain's CDR3 is CASSQESGELWRWYQETQYF. DNA of the CDR3: TGCGCCAGCAGCCAAGAGAGCGGAGAACTCTGGCGGTGGTATCAAGAGACCCAGTACTTC. The chain employs TRBV4-1 and TRBJ2-5; D perhaps matches TRBD2 (5 bases). Germline V gene data show CDR1 as MGHRA and CDR2 as YSYEKL. V dropped 0 bases and J dropped 2 bases, with 25 bases sitting between them. CDR3 length equals 20 residues.

J is TRBJ2-5 and V is TRBV6-2 or TRBV6-3; D gene uncertain. Germline-derived CDR1 and CDR2 are MNHEY and SVGEGT. The CDR3 totals 11 residues. Trimming shortened V by 7 bases and J by 6 bases, and 9 bases separated the two germline ends. The DNA for the CDR3 is TGTGCCAGCACTTTCAGTCAGACCCAGTACTTC. It encodes CASTFSQTQYF.

The chain employs TRBV11-2 and TRBJ1-1, with a weak D call TRBD1 (5 bases). Germline V gene lookup returns CDR1 SGHAT and CDR2 FQNNGV. The V and J ends lost 4 bases and 4 bases respectively, with 13 bases between them. The CDR3 is 14 amino acids. CDR3 DNA sequence: TGTGCCAGCAGCTCAGGGCCCTCCAGCACTGAAGCTTTCTTT. Amino acids: CASSSGPSSTEAFF.

This clonotype was detected only a few times. The rearrangement links TRBV3-1 to TRBJ2-1; no clear D. Germline V gene data show CDR1 as LGHDT and CDR2 as YNNKEL (reference sequence). V lost 2 bases and J lost 8, with 13 bases in between. The CDR3 sequence is 14 residues long. The CDR3 spells CASSQRPEEHEQFF. The CDR3 DNA follows: TGTGCCAGCAGCCAACGGCCAGAAGAGCATGAGCAGTTCTTC.

This clonotype appeared a few times. The chain recombines TRBV6-5 with TRBJ2-3; a possible D gene is TRBD1 (6 bases). Germline values: CDR1 MNHEY, CDR2 SVGAGI. CDR3 length equals 15 residues. Trimming took 2 bases from V and 6 from J, leaving 15 bases between them. CDR3 nucleotides: TGTGCCAGCAGTTACACCGGACAGCTTCGCGATACGCAGTATTTT. Encoded protein: CASSYTGQLRDTQYF.

The rearrangement uses TRBV7-9 and TRBJ2-1; 8 positions agree with TRBD2. CDR3 length equals 15 residues. Germline values: CDR1 SEHNR, CDR2 FQNEAQ (reference sequence). The J segment lost 2 bases and the V segment lost 5 bases, leaving 5 bases of the junction unmatched. Here the CDR3 DNA reads TGTGCCAGCAGCATTAGCGGGGCGGCCTACAATGAGCAGTTCTTC. This sequence encodes CASSISGAAYNEQFF. Full variable domain (rest looked up from reference TRBV7-9 and TRBJ2-1): DTGVSQNPRHKITKRGQNVTFRCDPISEHNRLYWYRQTLGQGPEFLTYFQNEAQLEKSRLLSDRFSAERPKGSFSTLEIQRTEQGDSAMYLCASSISGAAYNEQFFGPGTRLTVL.

CDR3 amino acids: CASSFKSLRGLKETQYF. The CDR3 coding sequence is TGTGCCAGCAGCTTCAAGAGTCTACGGGGGTTGAAAGAGACCCAGTACTTC. This chain uses TRBV7-2 with TRBJ2-5; TRBD2 might be the D (6 bases). Germline CDR1 and CDR2: SGHTA and FQGNSA. The CDR3 is 17 amino acids. V was trimmed by 3 bases and J by 3 bases, leaving 20 bases between them.

This chain uses TRBV4-3 with TRBJ2-4; 8 nucleotides match TRBD1. Germline V gene sequence: CDR1 LGHNA, CDR2 YSLEER. The V segment lost 3 bases and the J segment 0 bases; nucleotides outside the gene matches: 16. This CDR3 region has 20 residues. The CDR3 sequence is CASSQVIGQGVLLAKNIQYF. The CDR3 DNA reads TGCGCCAGCAGCCAGGTCATCGGACAGGGAGTCCTTCTAGCCAAAAACATTCAGTACTTC.

The CDR3 protein is CASSLVGSGGPREQFF. The DNA of the CDR3 is TGTGCCAGCAGCTTAGTCGGTAGCGGGGGGCCGCGGGAGCAGTTCTTC. V is TRBV7-2 and J is TRBJ2-1; TRBD2 matches at 10 bases. Trimming took 1 base from V and 10 from J; bases not matched to a gene: 10. This CDR3 is built from 16 residues. The germline V gene has CDR1 SGHTA and CDR2 FQGNSA.

This clonotype has just a few counts. CDR3 coding DNA: TGTGCCAGCAGTTACTCTGGCGGGCTGAACACTGAAGCTTTCTTT. This encodes CASSYSGGLNTEAFF. The chain has TRBV6-5 and TRBJ1-1, with unresolved D. The V end lost 0 bases, the J end lost 0 bases, and 8 bases lay between the germline ends. The CDR3 loop spans 15 amino acids. Looked up from germline, CDR1 is MNHEY and CDR2 is SVGAGI.

This clonotype was counted a few times. The chain carries TRBV5-1 and TRBJ1-5, with D unresolved. Between the trimmed V and J ends, which lost 0 bases and 7 bases, there was a span of 11 bases. This CDR3 spans 14 amino acids. CDR1 is SGHRS and CDR2 is YFSETQ in the germline V gene. This CDR3 is CASSLGVGGQPQHF. The CDR3 coding sequence is TGCGCCAGCAGCTTGGGGGTAGGAGGCCAGCCCCAGCATTTT. Drawing the rest from reference TRBV5-1 and TRBJ1-5, the complete variable domain is KAGVTQTPRYLIKTRGQQVTLSCSPISGHRSVSWYQQTPGQGLQFLFEYFSETQRNKGNFPGRFSGRQFSNSRSEMNVSTLELGDSALYLCASSLGVGGQPQHFGDGTRLSIL.

This clonotype was detected a few times. J is TRBJ2-7 and V is TRBV6-2 or TRBV6-3, with D perhaps TRBD1 or TRBD2 (6 bases each). V was pared by 8 bases and J by 5 bases, with 19 bases between. This CDR3 is built from 14 residues. Germline V gene lookup returns CDR1 MNHEY and CDR2 SVGEGT. The CDR3 DNA reads TGTGCCAGCCTTGATCCGGGGGCATGGAACGAGCAGTACTTC. It specifies CASLDPGAWNEQYF.

This clonotype showed up just a few times. This chain joins TRBV4-1 and TRBJ1-1; the match to TRBD1 covers 12 bases. The germline V gene has CDR1 MGHRA and CDR2 YSYEKL. With V trimmed by 0 bases and J by 11 bases, 7 bases remained unmatched. The CDR3 extends over 15 amino acids. CDR3: CASSQDGTGGLQAFF. CDR3 in DNA: TGCGCCAGCAGCCAAGATGGGACAGGGGGCCTCCAGGCTTTCTTT.

The table lists this clonotype with a few counts. The rearrangement joins TRBV19 to TRBJ2-2; D call uncertain. V lost 6 bases to trimming and J lost 2 bases, with 7 bases between them. Germline V gene data show CDR1 as LNHDA and CDR2 as SQIVND (reference sequence). This CDR3 is 13 amino acids long. CDR3 loop: CASRTDNTGELFF. In DNA form, the CDR3 reads TGTGCCAGTAGGACCGACAACACCGGGGAGCTGTTTTTT.

This clonotype was counted ten times or more. This sequence joins TRBV7-2 and TRBJ2-5; TRBD2 matches 8 bases. The CDR3 is 17 amino acids. CDR1 and CDR2 (germline): SGHTA, FQGNSA. V trimming: 5 bases; J trimming: 4 bases; junction bases outside the gene matches: 15. The CDR3 region is CASSKPLADKLRETQYF. DNA for the CDR3: TGTGCCAGCAGCAAGCCACTAGCGGACAAGCTTAGAGAGACCCAGTACTTC.

This clonotype was observed a handful of times. V gene TRBV7-2 combines with J gene TRBJ2-4; no reliable D call. The CDR3 length is 14 residues. V shed 3 bases and J shed 2 bases, with 8 bases lying between them. Per the germline V gene, CDR1 is SGHTA and CDR2 is FQGNSA. CDR3 in amino acids: CASSLGITKNIQYF. The CDR3 DNA sequence: TGTGCCAGCAGCTTGGGGATTACCAAAAACATTCAGTACTTC.

This clonotype occurred many times. The rearrangement links TRBV7-2 to TRBJ2-3; the D is unclear. V lost 1 base and J 5 bases, leaving 7 bases between the germline ends. The CDR3 loop spans 13 amino acids. In germline, CDR1 is SGHTA, CDR2 FQGNSA. The CDR3 DNA reads as TGTGCCAGCAGCTTAGATATTAGAGATACGCAGTATTTT. This codes for CASSLDIRDTQYF.

The rearrangement uses TRBV12-3 or TRBV12-4 and TRBJ2-3; 15 bases agree with TRBD2. Trimming removed 4 bases from V and 0 bases from J; junction bases left unmatched: 5. The CDR3 has 18 amino acids. The CDR3 sequence: CASSWTSGGVSSTDTQYF. Here the CDR3 DNA reads TGTGCCAGCAGTTGGACTAGCGGGGGGGTATCTAGCACAGATACGCAGTATTTT.

In this sample, this clonotype turned up a few times. The chain combines TRBV3-1 with TRBJ1-2; 8 bases align to TRBD1. This CDR3 contains 15 residues. J gave up 4 bases and V 0 bases, and 4 bases lay outside the gene matches. Germline V gene lookup returns CDR1 LGHDT and CDR2 YNNKEL (reference sequence). As DNA, the CDR3 is TGTGCCAGCAGCCAAGATGCAGGGGGCGGCTATGGCTACACCTTC. It translates to CASSQDAGGGYGYTF.

The CDR3 loop is CASSSGFGELFF. DNA for the CDR3: TGTGCCAGCAGCTCAGGGTTCGGGGAGCTGTTTTTT. V is TRBV7-3 and J is TRBJ2-2; maybe TRBD1 (5 bases). The CDR3 contains 12 residues. V lost 4 bases to trimming and J lost 7 bases, with 7 bases between them. Germline V lookup: CDR1 SGHTA, CDR2 FQGTGA.

The sample holds a few counts of this clonotype. The chain has TRBV12-5 and TRBJ2-3, with TRBD2 identical over 14 bases. This CDR3 is 19 amino acids long. The V segment lost 1 base and the J segment 2 bases; nucleotides outside the gene matches: 8. Germline V gene data show CDR1 as LGHNT and CDR2 as FRNRAP. The CDR3 DNA follows: TGTGCTAGTGGTTTGGGACTAGCGGGGGGGGGAACCTACACAGATACGCAGTATTTT. This translates into CASGLGLAGGGTYTDTQYF.